The entry below gives a single T cell receptor beta chain sequence along with its context. Trimming took 6 bases from V and 5 from J, leaving 10 bases between them. The CDR3 runs to 12 residues. This entry comes from a study of control samples from healthy donors and cancer patients. This table comes from immunoSEQ multiplex PCR, and its TCRdb copy is limited to in-frame clones, with some not included. The sample carries fewer than 200,000 clones, roughly 89% recorded once. The chain links TRBV12-3 or TRBV12-4 to TRBJ1-1; D is ambiguous. The sequenced material came from blood. The sequence came from a man aged 30 to 39 in good health. This CDR3 is CASSRTDTEAFF. DNA for the CDR3: TGTGCCAGCAGCCGAACAGATACTGAAGCTTTCTTT.